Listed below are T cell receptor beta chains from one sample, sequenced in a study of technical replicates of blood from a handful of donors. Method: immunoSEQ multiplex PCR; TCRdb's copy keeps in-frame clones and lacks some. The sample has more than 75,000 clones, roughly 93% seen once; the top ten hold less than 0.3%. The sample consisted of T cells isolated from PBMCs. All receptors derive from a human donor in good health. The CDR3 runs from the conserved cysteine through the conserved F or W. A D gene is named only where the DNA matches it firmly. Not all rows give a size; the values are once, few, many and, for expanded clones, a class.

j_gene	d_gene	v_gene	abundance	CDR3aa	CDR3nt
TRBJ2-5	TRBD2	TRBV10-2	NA	CASRLAGGFETQYF	TGCGCCAGCAGACTAGCGGGAGGGTTTGAGACCCAGTACTTC
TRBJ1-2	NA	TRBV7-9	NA	CASSGGALRWGYTF	TGTGCCAGCAGCGGGGGGGCCCTTCGGTGGGGCTACACCTTC
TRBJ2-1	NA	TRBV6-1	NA	CASSSQGTNEQFF	TGTGCCAGCAGTTCTCAGGGTACAAATGAGCAGTTCTTC
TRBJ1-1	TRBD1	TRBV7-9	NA	CASSPRRTGTNTEAFF	TGTGCCAGCAGCCCTCGCCGGACAGGGACGAACACTGAAGCTTTCTTT
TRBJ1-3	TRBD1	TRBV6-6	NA	CASSSLGQAGNTIYF	TGTGCCAGCAGTTCTTTAGGACAGGCTGGAAACACCATATATTTT
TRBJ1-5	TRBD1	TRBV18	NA	CASSPEGASQPQHF	TGTGCCAGCTCACCGGAGGGGGCGAGTCAGCCCCAGCATTTT
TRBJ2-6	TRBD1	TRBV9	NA	CASSVGIWTGLGTLSGANVLTF	TGTGCCAGCAGCGTAGGTATCTGGACAGGGCTAGGTACTCTCTCTGGGGCCAACGTCCTGACTTTC
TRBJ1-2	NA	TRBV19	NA	CASSPTGRGRNYGYTF	TGTGCCAGTAGTCCAACGGGGAGAGGACGCAACTATGGCTACACCTTC
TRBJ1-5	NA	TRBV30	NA	CAWSAKQGQPQHF	TGTGCCTGGAGTGCTAAGCAGGGTCAGCCCCAGCATTTT
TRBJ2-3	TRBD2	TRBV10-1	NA	CASSESLAGGQDTQYF	TGCGCCAGCAGTGAGTCACTAGCGGGAGGTCAAGATACGCAGTATTTT
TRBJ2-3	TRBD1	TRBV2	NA	CASSERQGTDTQYF	TGTGCCAGCAGTGAACGACAGGGGACAGATACGCAGTATTTT
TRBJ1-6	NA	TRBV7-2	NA	CASSLPQAPLINSPLHF	TGTGCCAGCAGCTTACCGCAGGCCCCACTCATTAATTCACCCCTCCACTTT
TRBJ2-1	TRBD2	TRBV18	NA	CASSPGGLMGSPKLDEQFF	TGTGCCAGCTCACCGGGAGGGTTAATGGGTTCCCCCAAACTCGATGAGCAGTTCTTC
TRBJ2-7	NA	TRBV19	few	CASSMYSRTYEQYF	TGTGCCAGTAGTATGTACAGTCGTACCTACGAGCAGTACTTC
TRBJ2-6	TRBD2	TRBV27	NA	CARAGGPRSGANVLTF	TGTGCCAGAGCGGGAGGGCCAAGGTCTGGGGCCAACGTCCTGACTTTC
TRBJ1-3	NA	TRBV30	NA	CAWDDGSGNTIYF	TGTGCCTGGGATGACGGGTCTGGAAACACCATATATTTT
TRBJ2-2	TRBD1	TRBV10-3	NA	CAIRDRGLTGELFF	TGTGCCATCCGGGACAGGGGGCTCACCGGGGAGCTGTTTTTT
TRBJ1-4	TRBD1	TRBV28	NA	CASKGQGAEKLFF	TGTGCCAGCAAGGGACAGGGGGCTGAAAAACTGTTTTTT
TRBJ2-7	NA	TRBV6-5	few	CASSYSIRDFNYEQYF	TGTGCCAGCAGTTACTCGATTCGGGACTTCAACTACGAGCAGTACTTC
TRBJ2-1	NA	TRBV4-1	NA	CASSHSGTYNEQFF	TGCGCCAGCAGCCATAGCGGTACCTACAATGAGCAGTTCTTC
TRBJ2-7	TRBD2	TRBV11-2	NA	CASSFKAGFGRYEQYF	TGTGCCAGCAGCTTTAAAGCGGGGTTTGGACGCTACGAGCAGTACTTC
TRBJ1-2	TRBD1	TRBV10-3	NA	CAIRLGQGANYGYTF	TGTGCCATCAGGCTGGGACAGGGGGCGAACTATGGCTACACCTTC
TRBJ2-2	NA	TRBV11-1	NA	CASSFGSGELFF	TGTGCCAGCAGCTTTGGCTCCGGGGAGCTGTTTTTT
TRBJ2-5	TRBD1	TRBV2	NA	CASSTGGETQYF	TGTGCCAGCAGCACAGGGGGAGAGACCCAGTACTTC
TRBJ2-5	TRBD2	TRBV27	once	CASRGMASGEETQYF	TGTGCCAGCAGGGGTATGGCTAGCGGGGAAGAGACCCAGTACTTC
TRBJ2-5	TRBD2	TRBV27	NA	CASSPGLARETQYF	TGTGCCAGCAGCCCAGGACTAGCACGAGAGACCCAGTACTTC
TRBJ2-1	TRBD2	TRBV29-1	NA	CSVEVGLAGAEQFF	TGCAGCGTTGAAGTGGGACTAGCGGGAGCTGAGCAGTTCTTC
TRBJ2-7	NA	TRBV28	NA	CASTPALGQSYEQYF	TGTGCCAGCACTCCGGCACTCGGACAGTCCTACGAGCAGTACTTC